The rows below give T cell receptor beta chains drawn from one sample of a study of CD8 T cells in ankylosing spondylitis. Each CDR3 protein gets one entry after TCRdb re-called the 5' RACE reads with MiXCR. This sample carries about 36,000 distinct CDR3 sequences, approximately 6% of them seen once, and the ten largest clones take approximately 12%. Material for sequencing was blood, either unsorted or a sorted T cell fraction (not recorded which). These receptors were obtained from a male donor with ankylosing spondylitis or in good health (not recorded which). CDR3s include the opening cysteine and the closing phenylalanine or tryptophan. Fields, in order: CDR3 protein, CDR3 DNA, clone size, J gene, D gene, V gene. D genes are given only for firm matches. Size is omitted from some rows. Given values are once, few, many or a class for expanded clones.

CASSDVGNSPLHF	TGTGCCAGCAGCGACGTAGGGAATTCACCCCTCCACTTT	many	TRBJ1-6	.	TRBV9
CASSLAGLVVSPFF	TGTGCCAGCAGCTTAGCGGGACTAGTTGTATCTCCGTTCTTC	many	TRBJ2-1	TRBD2	TRBV7-9
CSARPLAGRYTGELFF	TGCAGCGCCCGACCCCTAGCGGGTCGATACACCGGGGAGCTGTTTTTT	many	TRBJ2-2	TRBD2	TRBV29-1
CASSLTGTGAPVGNTIYF	TGCGCCAGCAGCTTAACCGGGACAGGGGCGCCCGTTGGAAACACCATATATTTT	many	TRBJ1-3	TRBD1	TRBV5-1
CASRLTGVTEAFF	TGTGCCAGCAGGCTGACAGGGGTGACTGAAGCTTTCTTT	many	TRBJ1-1	TRBD1	TRBV6-2/TRBV6-3
CASSLAGVDYNEQFF	TGTGCCAGTAGTCTAGCGGGAGTAGACTACAATGAGCAGTTCTTC	many	TRBJ2-1	TRBD2	TRBV19
CASSLFLAGDQETQYF	TGTGCCAGCAGCTTATTCCTAGCGGGGGACCAAGAGACCCAGTACTTC	many	TRBJ2-5	TRBD2	TRBV7-9
CASSTYEGISEAFF	TGCGCCAGCAGCACGTATGAGGGAATTTCTGAAGCTTTCTTT	many	TRBJ1-1	.	TRBV4-3
CASSMGQSTDTQYF	TGCGCCAGCAGCATGGGACAGAGCACAGATACGCAGTATTTT	many	TRBJ2-3	TRBD1	TRBV5-1
CSGGVSSGELFF	TGCAGCGGAGGGGTGTCATCCGGGGAGCTGTTTTTT	.	TRBJ2-2	.	TRBV29-1
CASSSHGPTNSPLHF	TGTGCCAGCAGTTCCCACGGCCCGACCAATTCACCCCTCCACTTT	many	TRBJ1-6	.	TRBV6-5
CASSLGSAFANTGELFF	TGCGCCAGCAGCTTGGGATCAGCGTTCGCGAACACCGGGGAGCTGTTTTTT	many	TRBJ2-2	.	TRBV5-1
CASSLVGGGYNSPLHF	TGTGCCAGCAGCTTAGTGGGGGGCGGGTATAATTCACCCCTCCACTTT	many	TRBJ1-6	.	TRBV7-2
CASTPEVSYEQYF	TGCGCCAGCACCCCCGAAGTATCCTACGAGCAGTACTTC	few	TRBJ2-7	.	TRBV5-1
CASSSRTGRSDTQYF	TGTGCCAGCAGCTCCCGGACAGGGAGGTCAGATACGCAGTATTTT	many	TRBJ2-3	TRBD1	TRBV11-3
CSARQGWGTEAFF	TGCAGTGCTAGACAGGGTTGGGGCACTGAAGCTTTCTTT	many	TRBJ1-1	.	TRBV20-1
CSSTTGPLAGGTDTQYF	TGCAGTTCCACGACAGGACCTCTAGCGGGGGGCACAGATACGCAGTATTTT	many	TRBJ2-3	TRBD2	TRBV20-1
CASSSTKRYNEQFF	TGTGCCAGCAGCAGTACGAAGCGATACAATGAGCAGTTCTTC	many	TRBJ2-1	.	TRBV7-8
CASSRGGAYEQYF	TGTGCCAGCAGCCGCGGGGGAGCCTACGAGCAGTACTTC	many	TRBJ2-7	TRBD2	TRBV6-1
CSVVDRQETQYF	TGCAGCGTCGTAGACAGACAAGAGACCCAGTACTTC	many	TRBJ2-5	.	TRBV29-1
CASSSTTGGTEAFF	TGCGCCAGCAGTTCCACCACAGGGGGGACTGAAGCTTTCTTT	many	TRBJ1-1	TRBD1	TRBV5-1
CASRTPGEGGNIQYF	TGTGCCAGCAGAACCCCCGGGGAGGGAGGGAACATTCAGTACTTC	many	TRBJ2-4	TRBD2	TRBV27
CASSQDSIGVWRSGANVLTF	TGCGCCAGCAGCCAAGATTCGATAGGGGTATGGCGCTCTGGGGCCAACGTCCTGACTTTC	.	TRBJ2-6	.	TRBV4-3
CASSQKPGTVHGYTF	TGCGCCAGCAGCCAAAAGCCCGGGACGGTGCATGGCTACACCTTC	.	TRBJ1-2	.	TRBV4-1
CSARGGVRGVSNQPQHF	TGCAGTGCTAGAGGGGGAGTTAGAGGAGTTAGCAATCAGCCCCAGCATTTT	many	TRBJ1-5	.	TRBV20-1
CSATLAADTQYF	TGCAGTGCAACCTTAGCGGCAGATACGCAGTATTTT	many	TRBJ2-3	.	TRBV20-1
CSGGGNQPQHF	TGCAGTGGGGGGGGCAATCAGCCCCAGCATTTT	many	TRBJ1-5	.	TRBV20-1
CASSVDQARLSEQYF	TGTGCCAGCAGCGTAGACCAGGCTAGGTTAAGCGAGCAGTACTTC	many	TRBJ2-7	.	TRBV9
CASSLDRGETQYF	TGTGCCAGCAGCTTAGATCGAGGAGAGACCCAGTACTTC	few	TRBJ2-5	.	TRBV11-3
CASSKDREGKEPQHF	TGTGCCAGCAGCAAAGACCGGGAGGGTAAGGAGCCCCAGCATTTT	many	TRBJ1-5	.	TRBV21-1
CASSLGFGSNQPQHF	TGTGCCAGCAGTTTGGGGTTCGGTAGCAATCAGCCCCAGCATTTT	many	TRBJ1-5	.	TRBV28
CASSRPPGQGADTQYF	TGTGCCAGCAGTCGCCCACCGGGACAGGGGGCAGATACGCAGTATTTT	many	TRBJ2-3	TRBD1	TRBV6-1
CASSQRLSRDTEAFF	TGTGCCAGCAGCCAAAGGTTGTCCCGGGACACTGAAGCTTTCTTT	many	TRBJ1-1	.	TRBV3-1
CASSSSSYNEQFF	TGTGCCAGCAGTTCAAGCTCCTACAATGAGCAGTTCTTC	many	TRBJ2-1	.	TRBV28
CASSPSQSEGSQHEQYF	TGCGCCAGCAGCCCCTCCCAGTCCGAGGGCAGCCAGCACGAGCAGTACTTC	many	TRBJ2-7	.	TRBV4-1
CASSQGRVNTGELFF	TGTGCCAGCAGCCAAGGTCGGGTGAACACCGGGGAGCTGTTTTTT	many	TRBJ2-2	.	TRBV3-1
CASSQGRLVSYNEQFF	TGTGCCAGCAGCCAGGGGCGACTAGTTTCCTACAATGAGCAGTTCTTC	many	TRBJ2-1	.	TRBV3-1
CASSYFAVFSEQYF	TGTGCCAGCAGTTACTTCGCGGTCTTTTCCGAGCAGTACTTC	many	TRBJ2-7	.	TRBV6-2/TRBV6-3
CASSFTGVGDTEAFF	TGTGCCAGCAGCTTCACAGGGGTCGGGGACACTGAAGCTTTCTTT	many	TRBJ1-1	TRBD1	TRBV11-2
CATSAGLAGEAQPQHF	TGTGCCACCAGCGCGGGTCTGGCAGGGGAAGCACAGCCCCAGCATTTT	many	TRBJ1-5	.	TRBV15
CSARDPAGVGEQYF	TGCAGTGCTAGAGATCCAGCGGGAGTAGGAGAGCAGTACTTC	many	TRBJ2-7	TRBD2	TRBV20-1
CASSLWGTSGSTEQFF	TGCGCCAGCAGCTTGTGGGGCACTAGCGGGAGCACTGAGCAGTTCTTC	many	TRBJ2-1	TRBD2	TRBV5-1
CASSLALAGWQFF	TGTGCCAGCAGCTTAGCCCTAGCGGGATGGCAGTTCTTC	many	TRBJ2-1	TRBD2	TRBV11-1
CASSFVPGRTEAFF	TGTGCCAGCAGTTTTGTTCCGGGGAGGACTGAAGCTTTCTTT	many	TRBJ1-1	.	TRBV27
CASSFSGTNTGELFF	TGTGCCAGCAGTTTTTCAGGGACGAACACCGGGGAGCTGTTTTTT	many	TRBJ2-2	.	TRBV12-3/TRBV12-4
CASSSHLLTSGLSSYNEQFF	TGTGCCAGCAGTTCCCACCTGCTGACTAGCGGCCTCAGCTCCTACAATGAGCAGTTCTTC	many	TRBJ2-1	TRBD2	TRBV6-2/TRBV6-3
CASSSSSFQTQYF	TGTGCCAGCAGCTCCTCGTCATTTCAGACCCAGTACTTC	many	TRBJ2-5	.	TRBV7-2
CASTPPYPRKETQYF	TGTGCCAGCACTCCTCCGTATCCGAGGAAAGAGACCCAGTACTTC	many	TRBJ2-5	.	TRBV3-1
CASTGTGVPYEQYF	TGTGCCAGCACGGGGACAGGGGTACCCTACGAGCAGTACTTC	many	TRBJ2-7	TRBD1	TRBV28
CATTLVETQYF	TGTGCCACCACCCTCGTGGAGACCCAGTACTTC	many	TRBJ2-5	.	TRBV10-3
CASSINRAYEQYF	TGTGCCAGCAGCATAAACAGGGCCTACGAGCAGTACTTC	many	TRBJ2-7	.	TRBV11-1
CASSSDGLDTQYF	TGTGCCAGCTCATCGGACGGGTTGGATACGCAGTATTTT	many	TRBJ2-3	.	TRBV18
CASSSQGQPFGGYTF	TGTGCCAGCAGCAGTCAGGGACAACCCTTTGGGGGCTACACCTTC	many	TRBJ1-2	.	TRBV5-5
CARTTAEYGYTF	TGTGCCAGGACGACAGCCGAGTATGGCTACACCTTC	many	TRBJ1-2	.	TRBV2
CASSLSRGTNSYEQYF	TGTGCCAGCAGTTTATCCCGCGGGACAAACTCCTACGAGCAGTACTTC	many	TRBJ2-7	.	TRBV27
CAWSVLRVWTGGRGTGELFF	TGTGCCTGGAGTGTTCTCCGGGTCTGGACAGGGGGACGAGGAACCGGGGAGCTGTTTTTT	many	TRBJ2-2	TRBD1	TRBV30
CASSLAGTSVSDTQYF	TGTGCCAGCAGTTTAGCGGGGACTAGCGTGTCAGATACGCAGTATTTT	many	TRBJ2-3	TRBD2	TRBV12-3/TRBV12-4
CASSSRGPGLASPRQTQYF	TGTGCCAGCAGCTCACGTGGCCCGGGACTAGCGTCTCCCCGGCAGACCCAGTACTTC	many	TRBJ2-5	TRBD2	TRBV11-1
CASSETVSYEQYF	TGTGCCAGCAGCGAGACAGTTTCCTACGAGCAGTACTTC	many	TRBJ2-7	.	TRBV9